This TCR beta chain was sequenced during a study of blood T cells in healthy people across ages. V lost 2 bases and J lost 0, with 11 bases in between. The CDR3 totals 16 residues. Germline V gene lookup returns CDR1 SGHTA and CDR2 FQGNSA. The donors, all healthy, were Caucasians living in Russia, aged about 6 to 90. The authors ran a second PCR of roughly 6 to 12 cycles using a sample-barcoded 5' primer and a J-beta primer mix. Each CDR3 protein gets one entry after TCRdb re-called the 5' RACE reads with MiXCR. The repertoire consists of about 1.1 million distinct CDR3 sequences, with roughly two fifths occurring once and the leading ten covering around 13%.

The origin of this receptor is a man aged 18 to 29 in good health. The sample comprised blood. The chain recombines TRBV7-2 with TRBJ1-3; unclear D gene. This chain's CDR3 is CASSLSGVRSGNTIYF. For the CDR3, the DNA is TGTGCCAGCAGCTTAAGTGGGGTCCGCTCTGGAAACACCATATATTTT.